The entry that follows covers one T cell receptor beta chain sequence. Its antigen is not identified. Germline V gives CDR1 SSHAT, CDR2 FNYEAQ (reference sequence). V trimming: 2 bases; J trimming: 3 bases; junction bases outside the gene matches: 6. The length of the CDR3 is 15 residues. In TCRdb, the RT-PCR reads were re-called with MiXCR into one record per CDR3 protein. The sample contains about 19,000 distinct CDR3 sequences, 60% to 70% of which appear only once. These data come from a study of yellow fever vaccine responses in identical twins. Regarding the study as a whole: Twin vaccine T cell responses reportedly seemed partly convergent, partly personalized.

The sample consisted of T cells from blood (PBMCs), unsorted or a sorted subset (not recorded which), taken before or after yellow fever vaccination (not recorded which). The sequence was obtained from a woman aged 18-30 years who received the yellow fever vaccine. This chain connects TRBV7-7 to TRBJ2-5; TRBD2 matches at 7 bases. CDR3 nucleotides: TGTGCCAGCAGCTTATTTGGACTAGGGGAAGAGACCCAGTACTTC. Translating it yields CASSLFGLGEETQYF. Combining the CDR3 with reference TRBV7-7 and TRBJ2-5 gives the whole variable domain GAGVSQSPRYKVTKRGQDVTLRCDPISSHATLYWYQQALGQGPEFLTYFNYEAQPDKSGLPSDRFSAERPEGSISTLTIQRTEQRDSAMYRCASSLFGLGEETQYFGPGTRLLVL.